A selection of T cell receptor beta chains follows, all from one sample in a study of tumor and adjacent non-tumor tissue in lung cancer. MiXCR was run by TCRdb on the multiplex PCR reads, yielding one entry per CDR3 protein. The table records around 100,000 distinct CDR3 sequences, 65% of them present only once. The sequenced sample consisted of distant non-tumor lung tissue. The receptors come from a man aged 30 to 45 with non-small cell lung cancer. Both conserved end residues are part of each CDR3. The order of the fields is J gene, V gene, CDR3 length, clone size, D gene, CDR3 protein, CDR3 DNA. D genes are given only for firm matches. Rows may omit the clone size; those that give it use once, few, many or a size class.

>TRBJ1-1|TRBV4-3|16|many|-
CASSQDSRARNTEAFF
TGCGCCAGCAGCCAAGATTCACGGGCCCGGAACACTGAAGCTTTCTTT
>TRBJ2-2|TRBV5-1|16|-|-
CASSFRTTANTGELFF
TGCGCCAGCAGCTTCAGGACTACCGCGAACACCGGGGAGCTGTTTTTT
>TRBJ1-2|TRBV11-2|13|-|-
CSSSAGVGDGYTF
TGTTCCAGCAGCGCGGGGGTAGGGGATGGCTACACCTTC
>TRBJ1-4|TRBV11-2|14|-|-
CVSGLDRGGENLFF
TGTGTCAGCGGCTTAGATAGAGGGGGAGAAAATCTGTTTTTT
>TRBJ2-7|TRBV29-1|15|medium-sized|-
CSVLVGERGSYEQYF
TGCAGCGTCCTGGTGGGGGAGAGGGGCTCCTACGAGCAGTACTTC
>TRBJ1-2|TRBV6-2/TRBV6-3|13|-|-
CASTGTGRDVYTF
TGTGCCAGCACCGGAACAGGGAGGGATGTCTACACCTTC
>TRBJ2-7|TRBV11-2|15|-|TRBD1
CASSQHRQGTDEQYF
TGTGCCAGCAGCCAGCACAGACAGGGTACCGACGAGCAGTACTTC
>TRBJ1-1|TRBV11-1|16|few|-
CASSPRRDPRNTEAFF
TGTGCCAGCAGCCCAAGAAGGGACCCAAGGAACACTGAAGCTTTCTTT
>TRBJ1-2|TRBV10-3|14|-|-
CAISEGNGKYGYTF
TGTGCCATCAGTGAGGGTAACGGTAAGTATGGCTACACCTTC
>TRBJ2-2|TRBV4-2|15|-|TRBD1
CASSQEGGLTEELFF
TGTGCCAGCAGCCAAGAAGGGGGCCTCACAGAGGAGCTGTTTTTT
>TRBJ1-6|TRBV4-3|16|many|-
CASSQAPQAGISPLHF
TGCGCCAGCAGCCAAGCCCCTCAGGCAGGGATTTCACCCCTCCACTTT